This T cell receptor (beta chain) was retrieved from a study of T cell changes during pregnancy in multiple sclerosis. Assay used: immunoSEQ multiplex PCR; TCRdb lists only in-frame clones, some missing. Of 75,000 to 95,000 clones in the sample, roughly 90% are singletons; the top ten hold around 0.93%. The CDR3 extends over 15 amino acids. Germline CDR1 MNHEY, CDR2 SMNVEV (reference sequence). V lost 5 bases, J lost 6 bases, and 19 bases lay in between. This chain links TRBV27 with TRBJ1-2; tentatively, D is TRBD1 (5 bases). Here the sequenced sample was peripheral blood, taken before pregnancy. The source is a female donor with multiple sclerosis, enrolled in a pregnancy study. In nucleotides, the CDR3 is TGTGCCAGCAGTATAAGTACAGGCACCAAACATGGCTACACCTTC. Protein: CASSISTGTKHGYTF.